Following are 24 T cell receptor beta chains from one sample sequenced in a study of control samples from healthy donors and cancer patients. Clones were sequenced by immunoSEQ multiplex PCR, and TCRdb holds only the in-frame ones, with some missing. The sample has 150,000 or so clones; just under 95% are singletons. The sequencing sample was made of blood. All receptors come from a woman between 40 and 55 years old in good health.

CDR3 protein: CASSILFAGARRNTIYF. CDR3 nucleotides: TGTGCCAGTAGTATACTTTTTGCGGGGGCACGACGGAACACCATATATTTT. V gene TRBV19 combines with J gene TRBJ1-3; tentative D call: TRBD1 (6 bases). V was pared by 2 bases and J by 7 bases, with 21 bases between. Germline V gives CDR1 LNHDA, CDR2 SQIVND (reference sequence). This CDR3 contains 17 residues.

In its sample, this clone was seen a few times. The CDR3 nucleotides read TGTGCCAGCAACGACGGCGGGAGACGCAATGAGCAGTTCTTC. Protein: CASNDGGRRNEQFF. J is TRBJ2-1 and V is TRBV2, with TRBD2 identical over 7 bases. This CDR3 comprises 14 residues. V lost 7 bases and J lost 6; bases outside the gene matches: 9. Germline V gene data show CDR1 as SNHLY and CDR2 as FYNNEI.

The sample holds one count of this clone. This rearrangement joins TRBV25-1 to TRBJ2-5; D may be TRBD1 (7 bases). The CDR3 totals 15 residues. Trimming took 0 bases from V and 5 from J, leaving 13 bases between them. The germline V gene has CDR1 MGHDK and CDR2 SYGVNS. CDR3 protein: CASSEYRGVGETQYF. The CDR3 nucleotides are TGTGCCAGCAGTGAATACAGGGGGGTCGGGGAGACCCAGTACTTC.

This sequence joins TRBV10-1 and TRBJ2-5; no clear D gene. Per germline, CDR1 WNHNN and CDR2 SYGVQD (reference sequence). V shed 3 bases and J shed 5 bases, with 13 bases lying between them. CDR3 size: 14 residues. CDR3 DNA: TGCGCCAGCAGTGAAGGTGGGATAGTCGAGACCCAGTACTTC. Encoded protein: CASSEGGIVETQYF.

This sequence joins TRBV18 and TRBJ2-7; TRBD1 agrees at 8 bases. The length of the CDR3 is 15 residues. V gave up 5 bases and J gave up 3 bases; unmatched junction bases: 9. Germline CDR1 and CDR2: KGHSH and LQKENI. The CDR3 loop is CASSMNRGDFYEQYF. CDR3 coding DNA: TGTGCCAGCTCAATGAACAGGGGGGATTTCTACGAGCAGTACTTC. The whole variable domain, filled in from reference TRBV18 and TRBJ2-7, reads NAGVMQNPRHLVRRRGQEARLRCSPMKGHSHVYWYRQLPEEGLKFMVYLQKENIIDESGMPKERFSAEFPKEGPSILRIQQVVRGDSAAYFCASSMNRGDFYEQYFGPGTRLTVT.

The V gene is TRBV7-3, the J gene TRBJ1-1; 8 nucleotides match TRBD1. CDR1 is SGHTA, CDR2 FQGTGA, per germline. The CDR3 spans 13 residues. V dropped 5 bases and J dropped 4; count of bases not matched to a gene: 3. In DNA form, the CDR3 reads TGTGCCAGCAGCCCTGGACAGGGCACTGAAGCTTTCTTT. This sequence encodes CASSPGQGTEAFF.

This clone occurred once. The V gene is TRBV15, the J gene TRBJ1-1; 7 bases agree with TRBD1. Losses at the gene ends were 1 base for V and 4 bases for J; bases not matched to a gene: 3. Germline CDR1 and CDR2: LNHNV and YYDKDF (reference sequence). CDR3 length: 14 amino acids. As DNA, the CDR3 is TGTGCCACCAGCAGAGGAAACAGGGGCACTGAAGCTTTCTTT. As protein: CATSRGNRGTEAFF.

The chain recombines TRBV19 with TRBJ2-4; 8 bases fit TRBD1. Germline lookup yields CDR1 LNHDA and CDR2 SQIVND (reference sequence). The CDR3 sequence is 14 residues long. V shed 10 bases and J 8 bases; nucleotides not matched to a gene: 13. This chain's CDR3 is CATWTGQRGDIQYF. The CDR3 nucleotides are TGTGCCACCTGGACAGGGCAAAGGGGGGACATTCAGTACTTC.

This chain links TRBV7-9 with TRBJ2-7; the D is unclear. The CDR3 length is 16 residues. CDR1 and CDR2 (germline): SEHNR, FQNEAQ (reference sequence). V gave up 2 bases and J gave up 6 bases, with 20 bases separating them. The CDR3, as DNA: TGTGCCAGCAGCTTAAACCCGGACCGGGCACTCTCCGAGCAGTACTTC. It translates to CASSLNPDRALSEQYF.

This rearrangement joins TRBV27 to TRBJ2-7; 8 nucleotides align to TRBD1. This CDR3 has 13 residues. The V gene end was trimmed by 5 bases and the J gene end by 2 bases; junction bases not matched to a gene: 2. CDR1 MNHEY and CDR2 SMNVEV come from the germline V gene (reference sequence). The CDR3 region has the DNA TGTGCCAGCAGTGGACAGGGAACCTACGAGCAGTACTTC. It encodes CASSGQGTYEQYF.

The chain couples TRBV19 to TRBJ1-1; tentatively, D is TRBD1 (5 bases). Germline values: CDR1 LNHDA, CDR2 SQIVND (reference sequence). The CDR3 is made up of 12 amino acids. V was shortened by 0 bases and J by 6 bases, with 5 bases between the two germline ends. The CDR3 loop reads CASSIEGPEAFF. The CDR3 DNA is TGTGCCAGTAGTATAGAGGGACCTGAAGCTTTCTTT. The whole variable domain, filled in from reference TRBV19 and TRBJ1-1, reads DGGITQSPKYLFRKEGQNVTLSCEQNLNHDAMYWYRQDPGQGLRLIYYSQIVNDFQKGDIAEGYSVSREKKESFPLTVTSAQKNPTAFYLCASSIEGPEAFFGQGTRLTVV.

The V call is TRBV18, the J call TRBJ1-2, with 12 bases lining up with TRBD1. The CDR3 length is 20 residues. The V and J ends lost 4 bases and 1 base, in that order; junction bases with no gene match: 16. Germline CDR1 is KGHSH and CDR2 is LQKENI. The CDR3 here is CASSRNNPGTGGYFNYGYTF. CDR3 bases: TGTGCCAGCTCACGAAACAACCCCGGGACAGGGGGCTACTTTAACTATGGCTACACCTTC.

The CDR3 DNA reads TGTGCCAGCAGCCCACTCGGTGCAGGGGCGACCGGGGAGCTGTTTTTT. Its translation: CASSPLGAGATGELFF. The chain recombines TRBV3-1 (or the pseudogene TRBV3-2) with TRBJ2-2, with a weak D call TRBD1 (6 bases). CDR3 size: 16 residues. The germline CDR1 and CDR2 sequences are LGHDT and YNNKEL (reference sequence). V was cut by 4 bases and J by 5 bases, with 17 bases left in between.

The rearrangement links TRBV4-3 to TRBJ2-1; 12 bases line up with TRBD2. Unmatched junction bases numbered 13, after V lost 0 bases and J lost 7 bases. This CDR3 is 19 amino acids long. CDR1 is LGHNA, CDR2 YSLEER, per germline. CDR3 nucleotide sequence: TGCGCCAGCAGCCAAGATATGGTTAGGGCTAGCGGGGGGGCTAATGAGCAGTTCTTC. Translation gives CASSQDMVRASGGANEQFF.

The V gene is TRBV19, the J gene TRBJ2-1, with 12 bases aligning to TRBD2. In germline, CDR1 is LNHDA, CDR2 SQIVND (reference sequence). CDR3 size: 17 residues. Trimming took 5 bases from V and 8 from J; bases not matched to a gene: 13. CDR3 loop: CASSPGLAGLREDEQFF. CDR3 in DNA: TGTGCCAGTAGTCCGGGACTAGCGGGCCTCCGGGAGGATGAGCAGTTCTTC. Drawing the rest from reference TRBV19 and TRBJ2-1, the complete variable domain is DGGITQSPKYLFRKEGQNVTLSCEQNLNHDAMYWYRQDPGQGLRLIYYSQIVNDFQKGDIAEGYSVSREKKESFPLTVTSAQKNPTAFYLCASSPGLAGLREDEQFFGPGTRLTVL.

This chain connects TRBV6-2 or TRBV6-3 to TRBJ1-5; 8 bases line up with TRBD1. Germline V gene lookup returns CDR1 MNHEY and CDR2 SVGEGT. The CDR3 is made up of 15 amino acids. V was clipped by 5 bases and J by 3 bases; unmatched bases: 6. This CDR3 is CASSAQGGPNQPQHF. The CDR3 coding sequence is TGTGCCAGCAGTGCACAGGGGGGCCCCAATCAGCCCCAGCATTTT.

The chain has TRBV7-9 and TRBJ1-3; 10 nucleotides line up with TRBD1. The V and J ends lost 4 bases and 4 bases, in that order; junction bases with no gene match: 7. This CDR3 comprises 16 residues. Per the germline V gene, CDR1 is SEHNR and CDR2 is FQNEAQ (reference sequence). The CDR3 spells CASSSRDRGFGNTIYF. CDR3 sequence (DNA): TGTGCCAGCAGCTCCCGGGACAGGGGTTTCGGAAACACCATATATTTT.

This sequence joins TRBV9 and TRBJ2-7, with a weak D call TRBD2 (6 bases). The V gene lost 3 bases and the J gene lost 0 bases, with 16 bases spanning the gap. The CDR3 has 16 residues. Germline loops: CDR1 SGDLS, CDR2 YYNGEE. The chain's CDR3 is CASSGSLEGPSYEQYF. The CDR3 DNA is TGTGCCAGCAGCGGCTCCCTGGAGGGGCCCTCCTACGAGCAGTACTTC.

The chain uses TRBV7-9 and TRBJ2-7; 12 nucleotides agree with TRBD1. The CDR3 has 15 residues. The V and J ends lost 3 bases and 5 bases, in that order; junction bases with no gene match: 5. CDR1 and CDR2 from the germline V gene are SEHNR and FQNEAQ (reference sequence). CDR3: CASSLGQGARHEQYF. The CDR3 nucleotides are TGTGCCAGCAGCTTGGGACAGGGGGCGAGGCACGAGCAGTACTTC.

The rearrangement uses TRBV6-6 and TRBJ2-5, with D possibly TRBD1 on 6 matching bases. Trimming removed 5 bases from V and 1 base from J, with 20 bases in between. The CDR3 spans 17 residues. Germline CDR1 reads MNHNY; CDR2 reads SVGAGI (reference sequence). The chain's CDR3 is CASSPLFFTGTQETQYF. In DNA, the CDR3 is TGTGCCAGCAGTCCTCTATTCTTTACAGGGACCCAAGAGACCCAGTACTTC.

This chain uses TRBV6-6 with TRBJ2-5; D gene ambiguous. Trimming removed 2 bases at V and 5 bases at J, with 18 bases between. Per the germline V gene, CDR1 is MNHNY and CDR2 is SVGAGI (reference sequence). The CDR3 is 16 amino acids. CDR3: CASSYLAQVTGETQYF. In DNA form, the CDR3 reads TGTGCCAGCAGTTACCTCGCTCAAGTTACCGGGGAGACCCAGTACTTC.

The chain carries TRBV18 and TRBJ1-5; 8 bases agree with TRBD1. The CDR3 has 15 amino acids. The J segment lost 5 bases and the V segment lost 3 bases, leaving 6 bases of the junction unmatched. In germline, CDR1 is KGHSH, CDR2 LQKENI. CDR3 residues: CASSPDRVLDQPQHF. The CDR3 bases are TGTGCCAGCTCACCGGACAGGGTACTTGATCAGCCCCAGCATTTT.

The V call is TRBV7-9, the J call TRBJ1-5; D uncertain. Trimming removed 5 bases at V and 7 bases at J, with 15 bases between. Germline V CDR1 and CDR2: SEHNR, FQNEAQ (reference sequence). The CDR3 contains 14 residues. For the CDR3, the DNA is TGTGCCAGCAGCCCCCTCGCCGGCGGCCAGCCCCAGCATTTT. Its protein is CASSPLAGGQPQHF.

The CDR3 region has the DNA TGTGCCAGCAGTTACGAAGGGACTTCTGGGGCCAACGTCCTGACTTTC. Its protein product is CASSYEGTSGANVLTF. V and J are TRBV6-5 and TRBJ2-6, with a weak D call TRBD2 (6 bases). Germline V gives CDR1 MNHEY, CDR2 SVGAGI. The CDR3 extends over 16 amino acids. Trimming shortened V by 2 bases and J by 1 base, and 9 bases separated the two germline ends.